The clone carrying this TCR beta chain was picked up a small number of times. This specimen comes from a study of human T cells and chemical hapten exposure. V dropped 3 bases and J dropped 6 bases, with 20 bases sitting between them. Germline CDR1 and CDR2: LGHNA and YSLEER. The CDR3 runs 17 residues. The time point denotes: patch test 2, 6 weeks after DPC sensitization. As to treatment: therapeutic diphenylcyclopropenone sensitization with weekly scalp DPC. TCRdb re-derived calls from the RACE reads in MiXCR, one entry per CDR3 protein. Of tens of thousands of distinct CDR3 sequences in the sample, 10% were seen once.

The rearrangement links TRBV4-3 to TRBJ2-2; D tentatively fits TRBD1 or TRBD2 (6 bases each). This TCR came from a woman in her twenties or thirties with alopecia areata. Some clones in this sample may be carry-over from other donors' samples. The sample in question was whole blood, obtained in connection with sensitization to the hapten diphenylcyclopropenone (DPC). The CDR3 DNA follows: TGCGCCAGCAGCCACAAGATGTCGGGGGCATTAGCCGGGGAGCTGTTTTTT. Protein sequence: CASSHKMSGALAGELFF.